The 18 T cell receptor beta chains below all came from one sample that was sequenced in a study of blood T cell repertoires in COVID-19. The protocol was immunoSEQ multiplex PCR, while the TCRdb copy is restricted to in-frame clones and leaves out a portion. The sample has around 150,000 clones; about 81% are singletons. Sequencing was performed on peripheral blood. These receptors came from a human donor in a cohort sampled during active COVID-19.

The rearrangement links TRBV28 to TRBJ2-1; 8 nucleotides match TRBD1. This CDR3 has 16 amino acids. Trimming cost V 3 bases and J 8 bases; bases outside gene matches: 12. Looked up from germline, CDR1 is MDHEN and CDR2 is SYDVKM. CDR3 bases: TGTGCCAGCAGTTTGGACAGGGTAGGGCGTCGGGATGAGCAGTTCTTC. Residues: CASSLDRVGRRDEQFF.

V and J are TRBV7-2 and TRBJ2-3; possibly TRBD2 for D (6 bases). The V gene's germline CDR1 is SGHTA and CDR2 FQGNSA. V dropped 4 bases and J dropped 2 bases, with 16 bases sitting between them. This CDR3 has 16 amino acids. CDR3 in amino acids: CASSSGLRGTTDTQYF. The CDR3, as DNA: TGTGCCAGCAGCTCGGGACTCCGGGGGACCACAGATACGCAGTATTTT.

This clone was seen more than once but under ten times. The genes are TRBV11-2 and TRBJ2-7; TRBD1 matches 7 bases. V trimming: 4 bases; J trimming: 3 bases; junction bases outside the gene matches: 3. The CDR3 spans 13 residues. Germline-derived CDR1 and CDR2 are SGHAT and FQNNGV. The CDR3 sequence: CASSSRDSYEQYF. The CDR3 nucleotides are TGTGCCAGCAGCTCCCGGGACAGCTACGAGCAGTACTTC.

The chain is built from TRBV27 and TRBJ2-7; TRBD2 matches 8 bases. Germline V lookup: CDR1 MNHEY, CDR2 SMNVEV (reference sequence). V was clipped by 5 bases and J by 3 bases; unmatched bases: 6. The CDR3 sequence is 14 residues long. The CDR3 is CASSPGGANYEQYF. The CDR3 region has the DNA TGTGCCAGCAGTCCGGGGGGGGCCAACTACGAGCAGTACTTC.

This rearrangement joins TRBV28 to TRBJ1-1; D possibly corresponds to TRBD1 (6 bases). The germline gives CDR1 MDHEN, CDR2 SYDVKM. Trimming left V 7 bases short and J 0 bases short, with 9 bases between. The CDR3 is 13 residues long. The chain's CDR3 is CASNGQLNTEAFF. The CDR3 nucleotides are TGTGCCAGCAACGGACAGTTGAACACTGAAGCTTTCTTT.

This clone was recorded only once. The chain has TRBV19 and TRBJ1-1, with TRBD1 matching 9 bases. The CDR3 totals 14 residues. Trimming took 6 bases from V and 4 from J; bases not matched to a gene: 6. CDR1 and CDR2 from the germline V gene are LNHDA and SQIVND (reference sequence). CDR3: CASRAPTGGTEAFF. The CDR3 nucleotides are TGTGCCAGTAGGGCCCCGACAGGGGGCACTGAAGCTTTCTTT.

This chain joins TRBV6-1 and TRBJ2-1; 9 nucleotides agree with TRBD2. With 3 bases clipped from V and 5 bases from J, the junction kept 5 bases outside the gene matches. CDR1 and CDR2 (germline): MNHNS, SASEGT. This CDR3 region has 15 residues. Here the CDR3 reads CASSETSGGDNEQFF. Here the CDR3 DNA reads TGTGCCAGCAGTGAGACTAGCGGTGGAGACAATGAGCAGTTCTTC.

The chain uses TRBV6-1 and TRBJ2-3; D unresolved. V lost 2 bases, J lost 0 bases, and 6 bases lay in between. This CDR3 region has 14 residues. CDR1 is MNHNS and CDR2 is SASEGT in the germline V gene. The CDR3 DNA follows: TGTGCCAGCAGTGAACACTTTAGCACAGATACGCAGTATTTT. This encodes CASSEHFSTDTQYF.

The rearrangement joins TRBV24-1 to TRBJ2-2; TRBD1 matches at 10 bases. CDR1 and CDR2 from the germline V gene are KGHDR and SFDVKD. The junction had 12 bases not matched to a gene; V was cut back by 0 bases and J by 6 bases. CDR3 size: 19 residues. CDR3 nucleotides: TGTGCCACCAGTGATTTGAGATTCCGCGGGACAGGGGACGCCGGGGAGCTGTTTTTT. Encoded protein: CATSDLRFRGTGDAGELFF.

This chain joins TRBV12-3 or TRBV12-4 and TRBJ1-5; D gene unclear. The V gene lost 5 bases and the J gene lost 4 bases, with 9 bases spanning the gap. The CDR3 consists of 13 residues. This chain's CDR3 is CASSRGQNQPQHF. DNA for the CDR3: TGTGCCAGCAGTCGCGGCCAAAATCAGCCCCAGCATTTT.

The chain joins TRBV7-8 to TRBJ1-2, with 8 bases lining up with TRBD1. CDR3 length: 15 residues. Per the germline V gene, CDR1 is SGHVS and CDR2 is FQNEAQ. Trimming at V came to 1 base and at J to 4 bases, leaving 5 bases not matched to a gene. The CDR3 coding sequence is TGTGCCAGCAGCTTAGGGACAGGGCCTTCCTATGGCTACACCTTC. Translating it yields CASSLGTGPSYGYTF.

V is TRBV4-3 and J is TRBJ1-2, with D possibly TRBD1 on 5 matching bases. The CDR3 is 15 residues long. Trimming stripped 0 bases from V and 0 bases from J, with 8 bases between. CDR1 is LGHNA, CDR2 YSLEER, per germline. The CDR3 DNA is TGCGCCAGCAGCCAAGACAGGGCTACTAACTATGGCTACACCTTC. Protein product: CASSQDRATNYGYTF.

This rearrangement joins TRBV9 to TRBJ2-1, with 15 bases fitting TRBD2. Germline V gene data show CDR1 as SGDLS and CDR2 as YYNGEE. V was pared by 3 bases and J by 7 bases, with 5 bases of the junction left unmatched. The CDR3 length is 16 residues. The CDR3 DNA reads TGTGCCAGCAGCGACCGGACTAGCGGGAGGGAAAATGAGCAGTTCTTC. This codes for CASSDRTSGRENEQFF.

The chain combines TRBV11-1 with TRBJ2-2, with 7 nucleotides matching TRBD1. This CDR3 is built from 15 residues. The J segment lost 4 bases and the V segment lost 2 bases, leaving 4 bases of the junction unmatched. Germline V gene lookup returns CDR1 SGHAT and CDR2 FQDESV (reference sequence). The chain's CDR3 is CASSLLGQTTGELFF. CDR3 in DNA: TGTGCCAGCAGCTTACTGGGACAGACCACCGGGGAGCTGTTTTTT.

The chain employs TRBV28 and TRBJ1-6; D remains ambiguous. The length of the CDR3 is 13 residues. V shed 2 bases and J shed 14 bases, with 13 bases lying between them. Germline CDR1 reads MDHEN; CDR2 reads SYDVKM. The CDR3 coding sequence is TGTGCCAGCAGTTTAACCGAATTATTAGCCCTCCACTTT. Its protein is CASSLTELLALHF.

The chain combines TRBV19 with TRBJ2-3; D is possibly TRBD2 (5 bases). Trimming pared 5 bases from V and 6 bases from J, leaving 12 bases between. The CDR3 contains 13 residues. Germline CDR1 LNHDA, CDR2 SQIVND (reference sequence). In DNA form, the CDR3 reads TGTGCCAGTAGTCCCGGGGTAGCCGATACGCAGTATTTT. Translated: CASSPGVADTQYF. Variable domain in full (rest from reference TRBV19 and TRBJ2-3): DGGITQSPKYLFRKEGQNVTLSCEQNLNHDAMYWYRQDPGQGLRLIYYSQIVNDFQKGDIAEGYSVSREKKESFPLTVTSAQKNPTAFYLCASSPGVADTQYFGPGTRLTVL.

Here the CDR3 reads CASSLVGVAGVYNEQFF. The CDR3 DNA is TGTGCCAGCAGCTTAGTGGGAGTAGCGGGAGTCTACAATGAGCAGTTCTTC. This chain uses TRBV7-2 with TRBJ2-1; 9 bases are a match to TRBD2. This CDR3 is built from 17 residues. After removal of 1 base from V and 3 bases from J, the junction contained 7 bases not matched to a gene. The germline V gene encodes CDR1 SGHTA and CDR2 FQGNSA.

This CDR3 reads CASSPPPGGQTDTQYF. The CDR3 nucleotides read TGTGCCAGCAGCCCCCCGCCGGGGGGCCAGACAGATACGCAGTATTTT. V usage is TRBV9 and J usage is TRBJ2-3; possibly TRBD2 for D (7 bases). This CDR3 is 16 amino acids long. With 4 bases removed from V and 3 bases from J, the gap between germline ends came to 18 bases. The germline CDR1 and CDR2 sequences are SGDLS and YYNGEE.